One and the same sample provided the 14 T cell receptor beta chains below, sequenced in a study of T-cell memory formation after mild COVID-19. Using its own MiXCR run on the 5' RACE reads, TCRdb lists one record per CDR3 protein. The sample contains about 320,000 distinct CDR3 sequences, roughly 13% of which appear only once. The sequenced material came from PBMCs or a T cell subset sorted from them (not recorded which). The receptors come from a man between 18 and 29 years old who had mild COVID-19 (a few samples of this study predate the infection). Cell type and time point are not known.

The sample holds a few counts of this clonotype. CDR3 sequence: CASHPAGRPNYGYTF. The CDR3 DNA follows: TGTGCCAGCCACCCCGCAGGGAGACCTAACTATGGCTACACCTTC. The J gene is TRBJ1-2, the V gene TRBV7-8, with D possibly matching TRBD1 (5 bases). There are 15 residues in the CDR3. The V end was cut by 8 bases, the J end by 0 bases, with 16 bases between. Germline assignment: CDR1 SGHVS and CDR2 FQNEAQ. Complete variable domain (other parts from reference TRBV7-8 and TRBJ1-2): GAGVSQSPRYKVAKRGQDVALRCDPISGHVSLFWYQQALGQGPEFLTYFQNEAQLDKSGLPSDRFFAERPEGSVSTLKIQRTQQEDSAVYLCASHPAGRPNYGYTFGSGTRLTVV.

This clonotype showed up just a few times. The chain is built from TRBV12-3 or TRBV12-4 and TRBJ2-7; D call uncertain. This CDR3 contains 12 residues. The germline V and J ends were trimmed by 3 bases and 8 bases, with 11 bases remaining between them. The CDR3 sequence: CASSLELRQQYF. Written as DNA, the CDR3 is TGTGCCAGCAGTTTGGAACTACGGCAGCAGTACTTC.

This clonotype has a handful of counts. The chain uses TRBV7-2 and TRBJ2-3; no firm D call. This CDR3 has 16 amino acids. With 1 base removed from V and 2 bases from J, the gap between germline ends came to 13 bases. Germline V gene data show CDR1 as SGHTA and CDR2 as FQGNSA. The chain's CDR3 is CASSLVVSAPTDTQYF. The CDR3 DNA follows: TGTGCCAGCAGCTTAGTCGTTAGTGCGCCCACAGATACGCAGTATTTT.

This clonotype was counted a few times. CDR3 coding DNA: TGTGCCAGCAGTTTCTACCCAGATACGCAGTATTTT. Residues: CASSFYPDTQYF. The chain links TRBV27 to TRBJ2-3, with no clear D. The CDR3 extends over 12 amino acids. V was pared by 3 bases and J by 4 bases, with 5 bases between. CDR1 and CDR2 from the germline V gene are MNHEY and SMNVEV (reference sequence).

The genes are TRBV3-1 and TRBJ2-2, with D possibly TRBD2 on 5 matching bases. This CDR3 is built from 15 residues. Germline lookup yields CDR1 LGHDT and CDR2 YNNKEL (reference sequence). V dropped 1 base and J dropped 7 bases, with 13 bases sitting between them. The CDR3 nucleotides read TGTGCCAGCAGCCAAGGTTATCCGGAGGACGGGGAGCTGTTTTTT. This gives the protein CASSQGYPEDGELFF.

The V call is TRBV4-3, the J call TRBJ1-4, with a weak D call TRBD1 (5 bases). Looked up from germline, CDR1 is LGHNA and CDR2 is YSLEER. The CDR3 totals 17 residues. V dropped 0 bases and J dropped 1 base, with 12 bases sitting between them. The CDR3 spells CASSQDPVGGTNEKLFF. CDR3 sequence (DNA): TGCGCCAGCAGCCAAGATCCCGTGGGGGGAACTAATGAAAAACTGTTTTTT.

V gene TRBV6-5 combines with J gene TRBJ2-3, with D hard to call. The V end was cut by 6 bases, the J end by 4 bases, with 5 bases between. This CDR3 is 11 amino acids long. Germline loops: CDR1 MNHEY, CDR2 SVGAGI. The chain's CDR3 is CASSTSDTQYF. CDR3 coding DNA: TGTGCCAGCAGCACGTCAGATACGCAGTATTTT.

This clonotype has at least ten counts. The chain links TRBV12-3 or TRBV12-4 to TRBJ2-5; 8 bases map to TRBD2. The V gene end was trimmed by 5 bases and the J gene end by 13 bases; junction bases not matched to a gene: 15. CDR3 length equals 14 residues. The CDR3: CASSRRQELAVPYF. The CDR3 DNA follows: TGTGCCAGCAGTAGAAGACAGGAACTAGCGGTGCCGTACTTC.

This clonotype was observed a few times. This rearrangement joins TRBV2 to TRBJ2-5; TRBD1 aligns across 11 bases. With 7 bases clipped from V and 4 bases from J, the junction kept 5 bases outside the gene matches. CDR3 length equals 14 residues. CDR1 SNHLY and CDR2 FYNNEI come from the germline V gene. In DNA, the CDR3 is TGTGCCAGCAAGGAGGACAGGGGGCGAGAGACCCAGTACTTC. Translation: CASKEDRGRETQYF.

There are a few counts of this clonotype. The V and J genes are TRBV20-1 and TRBJ2-2; 7 bases agree with TRBD1. The CDR3 spans 16 residues. Germline loops: CDR1 DFQATT, CDR2 SNEGSKA (reference sequence). Germline trimming cut 0 bases from V and 4 bases from J; bases unmatched to any gene: 8. CDR3 loop: CSARDPRGRATGELFF. In DNA form, the CDR3 reads TGCAGTGCTAGAGATCCGAGGGGGCGAGCCACCGGGGAGCTGTTTTTT.

The rearrangement joins TRBV20-1 to TRBJ2-5; 10 bases match TRBD2. The CDR3 contains 12 residues. The V gene end was trimmed by 7 bases and the J gene end by 4 bases; junction bases not matched to a gene: 3. Germline CDR1 and CDR2: DFQATT and SNEGSKA (reference sequence). The CDR3 DNA reads as TGCAGTGTTTGGACTAGCGGAGAGACCCAGTACTTC. This encodes CSVWTSGETQYF.

This clonotype showed up just a few times. This rearrangement joins TRBV9 to TRBJ1-2; 9 bases align to TRBD1. The CDR3 length is 14 residues. Germline V lookup: CDR1 SGDLS, CDR2 YYNGEE. V gave up 4 bases and J gave up 8 bases; unmatched junction bases: 9. CDR3 bases: TGTGCCAGCAGCCCCTGGACAGGGGATTGGGGCTACACCTTC. Protein: CASSPWTGDWGYTF.

This clonotype has ten or more counts. The V gene is TRBV7-2, the J gene TRBJ2-5; TRBD2 aligns across 9 bases. CDR1 and CDR2 from the germline V gene are SGHTA and FQGNSA. This CDR3 region has 15 residues. Trimming took 2 bases from V and 5 from J; bases not matched to a gene: 6. The CDR3 spells CASSLLAGGRETQYF. The CDR3 region has the DNA TGTGCCAGCAGCTTATTGGCGGGGGGGCGGGAGACCCAGTACTTC.

This chain uses TRBV7-9 with TRBJ1-1; D gene uncertain. Trimming took 1 base from V and 3 from J, leaving 15 bases between them. The V gene's germline CDR1 is SEHNR and CDR2 FQNEAQ (reference sequence). The CDR3 spans 16 residues. Here the CDR3 DNA reads TGTGCCAGCAGCTTAGGGGCGGGTTACGTGTACACTGAAGCTTTCTTT. Its protein is CASSLGAGYVYTEAFF. Full variable domain (outside the CDR3, taken from reference TRBV7-9 and TRBJ1-1): DTGVSQNPRHKITKRGQNVTFRCDPISEHNRLYWYRQTLGQGPEFLTYFQNEAQLEKSRLLSDRFSAERPKGSFSTLEIQRTEQGDSAMYLCASSLGAGYVYTEAFFGQGTRLTVV.